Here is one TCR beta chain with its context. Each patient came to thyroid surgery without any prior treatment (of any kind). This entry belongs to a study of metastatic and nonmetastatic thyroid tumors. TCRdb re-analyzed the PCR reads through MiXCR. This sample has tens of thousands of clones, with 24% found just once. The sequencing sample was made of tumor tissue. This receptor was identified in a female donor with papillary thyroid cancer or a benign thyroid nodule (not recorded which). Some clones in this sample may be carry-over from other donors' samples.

CDR3: CSADVVVTNTGELFF. In nucleotides, the CDR3 is TGCAGTGCCGATGTGGTGGTAACGAACACCGGGGAGCTGTTTTTT. This chain links TRBV20-1 with TRBJ2-2; D not certain. Germline V gene sequence: CDR1 DFQATT, CDR2 SNEGSKA (reference sequence). The V end was cut by 6 bases, the J end by 0 bases, with 14 bases between. The CDR3 is 15 amino acids.